Below are 8 T cell receptor beta chains sequenced from a single sample in a study of cytomegalovirus exposure and HLA in healthy donors. The PCR had 60 Vbeta and 13 Jbeta primers. Sequencing was performed with immunoSEQ multiplex PCR; in TCRdb, only in-frame clones are kept and a portion is missing. The data hold almost 200,000 clones, with approximately 85% observed a single time. The sequenced sample consisted of PBMCs. All receptors come from a woman aged 50 to 60 in good health and CMV-seronegative.

The chain combines TRBV13 with TRBJ2-2; TRBD2 aligns across 10 bases. V dropped 5 bases and J dropped 1; count of bases not matched to a gene: 7. This CDR3 has 17 residues. Germline V gene sequence: CDR1 PRHDT, CDR2 FYEKMQ (reference sequence). The DNA of the CDR3 is TGTGCCAGCAGCATACCCGGGACTAGCGTGAACACCGGGGAGCTGTTTTTT. Protein: CASSIPGTSVNTGELFF.

J is TRBJ2-2 and V is TRBV2; D perhaps matches TRBD1 (5 bases). V shed 6 bases and J shed 4 bases, with 9 bases lying between them. Germline assignment: CDR1 SNHLY and CDR2 FYNNEI. This CDR3 comprises 13 residues. CDR3 DNA: TGTGCCAGCAGCCTCCAGGGCACCGGGGAGCTGTTTTTT. This encodes CASSLQGTGELFF.

The chain is built from TRBV6-5 and TRBJ1-1; 7 bases fit TRBD1. The CDR3 runs to 15 residues. In germline, CDR1 is MNHEY, CDR2 SVGAGI. V lost 6 bases, J lost 1 base, and 8 bases stayed unmatched. DNA for the CDR3: TGTGCCAGCAGAGACCGACAGGGACCGAACACTGAAGCTTTCTTT. Protein sequence: CASRDRQGPNTEAFF.

The rearrangement links TRBV15 to TRBJ1-1; 10 bases are shared with TRBD1. This CDR3 has 15 residues. The ends lost 0 bases at V and 5 bases at J; junction bases unmatched: 3. The germline V gene has CDR1 LNHNV and CDR2 YYDKDF (reference sequence). In DNA, the CDR3 is TGTGCCACCAGCAGAGAGGACAGGGGGGATACTGAAGCTTTCTTT. It translates to CATSREDRGDTEAFF.

The J gene is TRBJ2-5, the V gene TRBV6-5; no clear D. The CDR3 runs 11 residues. Germline CDR1 and CDR2: MNHEY and SVGAGI. Trimming removed 7 bases from V and 3 bases from J, with 6 bases in between. CDR3 nucleotides: TGTGCCAGCAAGGAGAAAGAGACCCAGTACTTC. Translating gives CASKEKETQYF.

The V gene is TRBV7-9, the J gene TRBJ1-5, with D uncertain. The ends were cut back, 5 bases at V and 3 bases at J, with 11 bases in the middle. The V gene's germline CDR1 is SEHNR and CDR2 FQNEAQ (reference sequence). The CDR3 runs to 14 residues. The DNA of the CDR3 is TGTGCCAGCAGCCTTGGAGCGGCCAATCAGCCCCAGCATTTT. It encodes CASSLGAANQPQHF.

The chain recombines TRBV27 with TRBJ1-1; D remains unclear. The V end was cut by 5 bases, the J end by 2 bases, with 9 bases between. The germline gives CDR1 MNHEY, CDR2 SMNVEV (reference sequence). CDR3 length: 13 residues. DNA of the CDR3: TGTGCCAGCAGTCCCCGGGTAAACACTGAAGCTTTCTTT. This translates into CASSPRVNTEAFF.

The chain employs TRBV15 and TRBJ2-5; 9 nucleotides match TRBD1. Germline values: CDR1 LNHNV, CDR2 YYDKDF (reference sequence). The junction had 4 bases not matched to a gene; V was cut back by 3 bases and J by 2 bases. The length of the CDR3 is 15 residues. The CDR3 is CATSSPGTGQETQYF. CDR3 coding DNA: TGTGCCACCAGCAGCCCCGGGACAGGGCAAGAGACCCAGTACTTC.